This T cell receptor (beta chain) emerged from a study of blood T cell repertoires in COVID-19. About the study: Sources were T cells, B-cell-depleted T cells, or PBMCs; the material itself was cDNA or gDNA.

Losses at the gene ends were 3 bases for V and 4 bases for J; bases not matched to a gene: 8. Looked up from germline, CDR1 is MNHEY and CDR2 is SMNVEV (reference sequence). This CDR3 is built from 16 residues. Measured with immunoSEQ multiplex PCR; TCRdb has only the in-frame clones, and not every one. Among hundreds of thousands of clones listed, more than 70% were seen once. This receptor was obtained from a woman under 40 with COVID-19, enrolled during active disease. Sequencing was done on a sample of peripheral blood. V gene TRBV27 combines with J gene TRBJ2-5, with TRBD2 matching over 10 bases. CDR3 in amino acids: CASSFASGGYPETQYF. The CDR3 bases are TGTGCCAGCAGTTTTGCTAGCGGGGGATACCCAGAGACCCAGTACTTC.